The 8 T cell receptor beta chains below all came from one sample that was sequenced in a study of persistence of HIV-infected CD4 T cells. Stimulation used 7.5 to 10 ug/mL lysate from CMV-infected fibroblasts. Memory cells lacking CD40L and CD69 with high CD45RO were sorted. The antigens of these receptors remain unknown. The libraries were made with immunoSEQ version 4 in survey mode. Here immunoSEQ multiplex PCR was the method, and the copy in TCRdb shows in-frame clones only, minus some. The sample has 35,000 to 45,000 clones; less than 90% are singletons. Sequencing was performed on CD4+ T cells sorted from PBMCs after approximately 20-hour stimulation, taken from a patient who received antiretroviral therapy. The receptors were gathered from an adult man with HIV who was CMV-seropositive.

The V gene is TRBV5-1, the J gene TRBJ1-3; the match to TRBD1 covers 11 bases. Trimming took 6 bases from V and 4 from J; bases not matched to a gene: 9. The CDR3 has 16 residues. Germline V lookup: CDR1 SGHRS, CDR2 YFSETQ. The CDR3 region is CASNPGQGAGGNTIYF. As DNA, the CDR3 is TGCGCCAGCAACCCCGGACAGGGGGCAGGGGGAAACACCATATATTTT.

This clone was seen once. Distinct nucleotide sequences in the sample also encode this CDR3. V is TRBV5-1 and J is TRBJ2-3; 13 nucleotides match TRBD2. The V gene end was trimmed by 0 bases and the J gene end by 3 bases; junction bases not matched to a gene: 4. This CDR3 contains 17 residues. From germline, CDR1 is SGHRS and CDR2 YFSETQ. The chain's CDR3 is CASSLGTSGGVTDTQYF. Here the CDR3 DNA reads TGCGCCAGCAGCTTGGGGACTAGCGGGGGTGTTACAGATACGCAGTATTTT.

CDR3 DNA sequence: TGTGCCAGCTCACCGTACAGGGAGGGGTCCACTGAAGCTTTCTTT. Protein sequence: CASSPYREGSTEAFF. The chain combines TRBV18 with TRBJ1-1; the D gene is possibly TRBD1 (6 bases). The CDR3 is 15 residues long. Trimming removed 3 bases at V and 4 bases at J, with 15 bases between. In germline, CDR1 is KGHSH, CDR2 LQKENI. The whole variable domain, filled in from reference TRBV18 and TRBJ1-1, reads NAGVMQNPRHLVRRRGQEARLRCSPMKGHSHVYWYRQLPEEGLKFMVYLQKENIIDESGMPKERFSAEFPKEGPSILRIQQVVRGDSAAYFCASSPYREGSTEAFFGQGTRLTVV.

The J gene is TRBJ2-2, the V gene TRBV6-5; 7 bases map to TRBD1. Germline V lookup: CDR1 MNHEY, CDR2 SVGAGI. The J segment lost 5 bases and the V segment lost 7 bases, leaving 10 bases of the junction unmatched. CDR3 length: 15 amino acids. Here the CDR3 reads CASTAHGTVTGELFF. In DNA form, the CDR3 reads TGTGCCAGCACCGCGCATGGGACAGTTACCGGGGAGCTGTTTTTT.

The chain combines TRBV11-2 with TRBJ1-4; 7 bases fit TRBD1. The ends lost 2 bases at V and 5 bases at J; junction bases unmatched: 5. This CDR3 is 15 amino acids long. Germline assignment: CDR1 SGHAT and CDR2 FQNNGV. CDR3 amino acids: CASSLFQGVNEKLFF. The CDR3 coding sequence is TGTGCCAGCAGCTTATTTCAGGGGGTGAATGAAAAACTGTTTTTT. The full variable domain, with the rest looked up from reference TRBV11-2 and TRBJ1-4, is EAGVAQSPRYKIIEKRQSVAFWCNPISGHATLYWYQQILGQGPKLLIQFQNNGVVDDSQLPKDRFSAERLKGVDSTLKIQPAKLEDSAVYLCASSLFQGVNEKLFFGSGTQLSVL.

In nucleotides, the CDR3 is TGTGCCAGCAGTTTATCGGCGCACACTACCGGCTACACCTTC. Protein sequence: CASSLSAHTTGYTF. J is TRBJ1-2 and V is TRBV27; D unresolved. CDR1 is MNHEY and CDR2 is SMNVEV in the germline V gene (reference sequence). CDR3 length: 14 amino acids. V was trimmed by 0 bases and J by 8 bases, leaving 13 bases between them.

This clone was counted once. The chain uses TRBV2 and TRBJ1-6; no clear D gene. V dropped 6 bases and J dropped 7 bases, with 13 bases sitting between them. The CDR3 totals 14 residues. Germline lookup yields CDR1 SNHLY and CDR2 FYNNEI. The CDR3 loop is CASSEEVSNSPLHF. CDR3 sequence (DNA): TGTGCCAGCAGCGAGGAGGTCTCCAATTCACCCCTCCACTTT.

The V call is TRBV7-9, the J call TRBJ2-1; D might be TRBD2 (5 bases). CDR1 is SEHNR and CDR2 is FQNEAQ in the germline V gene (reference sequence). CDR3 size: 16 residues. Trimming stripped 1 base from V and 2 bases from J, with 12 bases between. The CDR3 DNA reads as TGTGCCAGCAGCTTAGTTATACCGGGGACCTACAATGAGCAGTTCTTC. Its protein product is CASSLVIPGTYNEQFF.